This entry lists 10 T cell receptor beta chains sequenced from one sample in a study of blood T cells in healthy people across ages. Alongside a J-beta primer mix, a sample-barcoded 5' primer served in a second PCR lasting 7 to 11 cycles. TCRdb re-called the 5' RACE reads through MiXCR, storing one row per CDR3 protein. Of hundreds of thousands of distinct CDR3 sequences detected, roughly 32% appear once; the ten largest clones hold 15% to 19%. Material for sequencing was blood. These receptors all come from a woman older than 75 in good health.

This clonotype appeared many times. J is TRBJ1-2 and V is TRBV6-5; D may be TRBD1 (6 bases). Germline V CDR1 and CDR2: MNHEY, SVGAGI. V dropped 0 bases and J dropped 4 bases, with 12 bases sitting between them. This CDR3 region has 15 residues. This CDR3 reads CASSYSYRVGYGYTF. The CDR3 DNA reads TGTGCCAGCAGTTACTCGTACAGGGTGGGCTATGGCTACACCTTC.

At least ten counts were recorded for this clonotype. This chain joins TRBV6-2 or TRBV6-3 and TRBJ2-1; no clear D gene. CDR1 is MNHEY and CDR2 is SVGEGT in the germline V gene. Trimming shortened V by 6 bases and J by 5 bases, and 20 bases separated the two germline ends. This CDR3 is 16 amino acids long. The CDR3 region has the DNA TGTGCCAGCAGACCTCGCGGTGGGATGACCCACAATGAGCAGTTCTTC. It codes for CASRPRGGMTHNEQFF.

The chain links TRBV24-1 to TRBJ2-6, with a possible D match to TRBD1 (5 bases). The CDR3 has 16 amino acids. CDR1 and CDR2 (germline): KGHDR, SFDVKD. The ends were cut back, 4 bases at V and 2 bases at J, with 11 bases in the middle. As DNA, the CDR3 is TGTGCCACCAGTGACTCTACAGGAACTGGGGCCAACGTCCTGACTTTC. This gives the protein CATSDSTGTGANVLTF.

V and J are TRBV27 and TRBJ2-5, with D perhaps assigned TRBD1 or TRBD2 (5 bases each). V was trimmed by 4 bases and J by 5 bases, leaving 11 bases between them. CDR1 and CDR2 from the germline V gene are MNHEY and SMNVEV (reference sequence). This CDR3 region has 13 residues. CDR3 coding DNA: TGTGCCAGCAGTTGGGGACGTTTGGAGACCCAGTACTTC. It specifies CASSWGRLETQYF.

This clonotype was recorded at least ten times. V is TRBV15 and J is TRBJ2-1; 8 positions agree with TRBD1. V lost 3 bases and J lost 4; bases outside the gene matches: 8. Per the germline V gene, CDR1 is LNHNV and CDR2 is YYDKDF (reference sequence). The CDR3 consists of 16 residues. CDR3 protein: CATSSERQGSYNEQFF. The CDR3 nucleotides read TGTGCCACCAGCAGCGAACGACAGGGGTCGTACAATGAGCAGTTCTTC.

The V call is TRBV5-1, the J call TRBJ1-6; no clear D gene. From germline, CDR1 is SGHRS and CDR2 YFSETQ. The CDR3 sequence is 15 residues long. Between the trimmed V and J ends, which lost 4 bases and 9 bases, there was a span of 17 bases. CDR3: CASSRDFGEGSPLHF. Written as DNA, the CDR3 is TGCGCCAGCAGCCGCGATTTCGGGGAGGGTTCACCCCTCCACTTT.

The sample holds many counts of this clonotype. This chain connects TRBV7-9 to TRBJ1-2, with 8 bases identical to TRBD1. The V segment lost 2 bases and the J segment 2 bases; nucleotides outside the gene matches: 4. CDR1 is SEHNR and CDR2 is FQNEAQ in the germline V gene (reference sequence). The CDR3 length is 15 residues. This CDR3 reads CASSLRQGINYGYTF. The CDR3 nucleotides read TGTGCCAGCAGCTTACGACAGGGGATCAACTATGGCTACACCTTC.

This clonotype was detected many times. The chain is built from TRBV25-1 and TRBJ1-4; D is uncertain. This CDR3 region has 15 residues. V shed 3 bases and J shed 8 bases, with 16 bases lying between them. Germline V gene sequence: CDR1 MGHDK, CDR2 SYGVNS. The CDR3 protein is CASSESAATWEKLFF. For the CDR3, the DNA is TGTGCCAGCAGTGAGAGTGCAGCCACGTGGGAAAAACTGTTTTTT.

About this clonotype itself: It may be a read error: a sequence one base away is much more abundant. The chain combines TRBV12-3 or TRBV12-4 with TRBJ2-4; D is possibly TRBD1 (6 bases). Judging by the DNA end, TRBJ2-7 fits better; the J call may be wrong. The CDR3 consists of 17 residues. CDR3 sequence: CASSHMVASRGCDEQYF. The CDR3 DNA sequence: TGTGCCAGCAGCCACATGGTGGCTAGCAGGGGTTGCGACGAGCAGTACTTC.

The genes are TRBV19 and TRBJ1-1, with D unclear. Germline CDR1 and CDR2: LNHDA and SQIVND (reference sequence). The CDR3 has 15 amino acids. The V end was cut by 4 bases, the J end by 6 bases, with 18 bases between. The CDR3 here is CASSTGPGGNPEAFF. The CDR3 bases are TGTGCCAGTAGTACCGGGCCCGGCGGAAACCCTGAAGCTTTCTTT.